What follows is one T cell receptor beta chain and its context. What it recognizes is unknown. The sample is drawn from a study of CD8 T cells in Susac syndrome. Study background: Intravenous immunoglobulin alone or corticosteroids were being given to patients with Susac syndrome at blood draw, unless they were therapy-naive. Study-wide results and limits: In Susac patients, clonal expansion was not detected in CD4+ cells.

TCR beta from blood CD8+ and CD4+ T cells was sequenced. TEMRA cells were enriched by FACS, while CD8+ and CD4+ T cells were obtained through a negative isolation that was performed magnetically. The RNA input was about 0.5 to 1 ug, and it was reverse transcribed with random hexamers. Using its own MiXCR run on the immunoSEQ multiplex PCR reads, TCRdb lists one record per CDR3 protein. The sample has approximately 190,000 distinct CDR3 sequences, 75% to 95% seen once; the top ten hold approximately 0.09%. V lost 3 bases, J lost 1 base, and 22 bases lay in between. From germline, CDR1 is DFQATT and CDR2 SNEGSKA (reference sequence). The CDR3 covers 18 residues.

The receptor comes from a human donor with Susac syndrome. This chain connects TRBV20-1 to TRBJ2-1; unclear D gene. Sequencing was carried out using CD4+ T cells from PBMCs. CDR3 nucleotides: TGCAGTGCTAGTAGGCCATTTTTGGGTAGTTGGTCCTACAATGAGCAGTTCTTC. This translates into CSASRPFLGSWSYNEQFF.